The 12 T cell receptor beta chains listed next were all sequenced from one sample in a study of response to subunit inactivated influenza vaccine. TCRdb reprocessed the RT-PCR reads with MiXCR, giving one entry per CDR3 protein. This sample has about 620,000 distinct CDR3 sequences, with 10% to 15% found just once. The sample here was PBMCs from blood, taken on the day of vaccination. These receptors originate from a man between 45 and 60 years old who received an inactivated influenza vaccine.

This clonotype has at least ten counts. The J gene is TRBJ2-5, the V gene TRBV28; the D gene could be TRBD1 or TRBD2 (5 bases each). From germline, CDR1 is MDHEN and CDR2 SYDVKM. V lost 4 bases, J lost 5 bases, and 14 bases lay in between. CDR3 size: 14 residues. The CDR3 protein is CASSSPRDGETQYF. Written as DNA, the CDR3 is TGTGCCAGCAGTTCTCCCCGGGACGGGGAGACCCAGTACTTC.

V gene TRBV6-2 or TRBV6-3 combines with J gene TRBJ2-1; D ambiguous. Germline V CDR1 and CDR2: MNHEY, SVGEGT. The V and J ends lost 8 bases and 8 bases respectively, with 19 bases between them. The CDR3 is 14 residues long. The CDR3 nucleotides are TGTGCCAGCTGGGTTGGGTCCTCCGGCGATGAGCAGTTCTTC. Amino acids: CASWVGSSGDEQFF.

This chain connects TRBV7-2 to TRBJ2-5, with a possible D match to TRBD2 (7 bases). V lost 2 bases and J 5 bases, leaving 15 bases between the germline ends. CDR1 SGHTA and CDR2 FQGNSA come from the germline V gene. The CDR3 is made up of 15 amino acids. For the CDR3, the DNA is TGTGCCAGCAGCTTAAATAGGGGGGGTGTGGAGACCCAGTACTTC. It is translated as CASSLNRGGVETQYF.

Ten or more counts support this clonotype. The J gene is TRBJ2-1, the V gene TRBV7-2; a possible D gene is TRBD1 (5 bases). Trimming left V 4 bases short and J 6 bases short, with 13 bases between. The CDR3 extends over 14 amino acids. Germline CDR1 and CDR2: SGHTA and FQGNSA. The CDR3 sequence is CASSSRQRINEQFF. The CDR3 bases are TGTGCCAGCAGCTCGCGACAGAGGATCAATGAGCAGTTCTTC. The variable domain in full, with the rest retrieved from reference TRBV7-2 and TRBJ2-1, is GAGVSQSPSNKVTEKGKDVELRCDPISGHTALYWYRQSLGQGLEFLIYFQGNSAPDKSGLPSDRFSAERTGGSVSTLTIQRTQQEDSAVYLCASSSRQRINEQFFGPGTRLTVL.

CDR3: CASSYPTRRTSGHYNEQFF. The CDR3 DNA sequence: TGTGCCAGCAGTTACCCAACAAGACGGACTAGCGGCCACTACAATGAGCAGTTCTTC. The chain joins TRBV6-2 or TRBV6-3 to TRBJ2-1; 10 bases fit TRBD2. The length of the CDR3 is 19 residues. The germline gives CDR1 MNHEY, CDR2 SVGEGT. Trimming at V came to 2 bases and at J to 3 bases, leaving 13 bases not matched to a gene.

This clonotype was seen ten or more times. The chain links TRBV29-1 to TRBJ2-4, with D perhaps matching TRBD1 (6 bases). The ends were cut back, 6 bases at V and 5 bases at J, with 14 bases in the middle. Germline assignment: CDR1 SQVTM and CDR2 ANQGSEA. The CDR3 length is 13 residues. CDR3 residues: CSVLPGQENIQYF. DNA for the CDR3: TGCAGCGTATTACCGGGACAAGAAAACATTCAGTACTTC.

This clonotype showed up many times. This rearrangement joins TRBV5-5 to TRBJ1-4; D remains ambiguous. The CDR3 has 13 amino acids. V lost 4 bases to trimming and J lost 0 bases, with 4 bases between them. Per germline, CDR1 SGHKS and CDR2 YYEKEE (reference sequence). This CDR3 is CASSTPTNEKLFF. DNA for the CDR3: TGTGCCAGCAGCACCCCAACTAATGAAAAACTGTTTTTT.

This clonotype was counted a few times. The chain has TRBV6-5 and TRBJ1-4; 8 nucleotides match TRBD1. V gave up 0 bases and J gave up 13 bases; unmatched junction bases: 13. Germline assignment: CDR1 MNHEY and CDR2 SVGAGI. The CDR3 has 16 residues. The CDR3 protein is CASSYSLRTGNTGLFF. The CDR3 nucleotides are TGTGCCAGCAGTTACTCGCTCCGGACAGGGAATACGGGACTGTTTTTT.

This clonotype was counted many times. The chain employs TRBV28 and TRBJ2-3, with TRBD2 matching 7 bases. Trimming took 8 bases from V and 3 from J; bases not matched to a gene: 5. CDR3 length equals 13 residues. Germline lookup yields CDR1 MDHEN and CDR2 SYDVKM. This CDR3 is CASGAGGTDTQYF. The CDR3 coding sequence is TGTGCCAGCGGAGCCGGGGGGACAGATACGCAGTATTTT.

This clonotype was counted only a few times. The genes are TRBV28 and TRBJ2-6, with 9 positions matching TRBD2. Germline loops: CDR1 MDHEN, CDR2 SYDVKM. The V segment lost 7 bases and the J segment 0 bases; nucleotides outside the gene matches: 10. The CDR3 runs to 18 residues. The CDR3 sequence: CASKEGTSLFSGANVLTF. The CDR3 DNA reads as TGTGCCAGCAAAGAAGGGACTAGCCTTTTCTCTGGGGCCAACGTCCTGACTTTC.

This clonotype was detected a few times. The rearrangement joins TRBV7-8 to TRBJ2-1; TRBD2 matches 7 bases. CDR3 length: 18 residues. Trimming took 1 base from V and 5 from J; bases not matched to a gene: 14. The germline V gene has CDR1 SGHVS and CDR2 FQNEAQ. The CDR3 sequence: CASSLGPAHASGDNEQFF. In nucleotides, the CDR3 is TGTGCCAGCAGCTTAGGGCCTGCCCACGCAAGCGGGGACAATGAGCAGTTCTTC. The full variable domain, in which reference TRBV7-8 and TRBJ2-1 provide the parts outside the CDR3, is GAGVSQSPRYKVAKRGQDVALRCDPISGHVSLFWYQQALGQGPEFLTYFQNEAQLDKSGLPSDRFFAERPEGSVSTLKIQRTQQEDSAVYLCASSLGPAHASGDNEQFFGPGTRLTVL.

The V and J genes are TRBV9 and TRBJ2-1, with 7 bases lining up with TRBD2. Losses at the gene ends were 3 bases for V and 4 bases for J; bases not matched to a gene: 7. This CDR3 is 15 amino acids long. Germline V gene lookup returns CDR1 SGDLS and CDR2 YYNGEE. The DNA for the CDR3 is TGTGCCAGCAGCGCGAAGCTTAGCGGGTACAATGAGCAGTTCTTC. Protein: CASSAKLSGYNEQFF.